There are a few counts of the clone carrying this T cell receptor (beta chain). How the authors handled the data: Estimation of nucleated cell counts relied on the amplification of reference gene primers. TCRdb's table, derived via immunoSEQ multiplex PCR, lists solely in-frame clones and lacks some. The V and J calls and the clone size are those of that table, but D and trimming were determined from the DNA. The sample holds some 110,000 clones, 60% to 85% seen once. This specimen belongs to a study of blood T cell repertoires in COVID-19. This CDR3 has 15 amino acids. CDR1 and CDR2 (germline): SGHTA, FQGNSA. With 0 bases clipped from V and 5 bases from J, the junction kept 4 bases outside the gene matches.

V gene TRBV7-2 combines with J gene TRBJ2-1; 7 bases agree with TRBD2. Sequencing used peripheral blood. The sequence was obtained from a man between 65 and 85 years old with acute or convalescent COVID-19. CDR3 in DNA: TGTGCCAGCAGCTTAGCGGCTAGCGGACACAATGAGCAGTTCTTC. Protein product: CASSLAASGHNEQFF.